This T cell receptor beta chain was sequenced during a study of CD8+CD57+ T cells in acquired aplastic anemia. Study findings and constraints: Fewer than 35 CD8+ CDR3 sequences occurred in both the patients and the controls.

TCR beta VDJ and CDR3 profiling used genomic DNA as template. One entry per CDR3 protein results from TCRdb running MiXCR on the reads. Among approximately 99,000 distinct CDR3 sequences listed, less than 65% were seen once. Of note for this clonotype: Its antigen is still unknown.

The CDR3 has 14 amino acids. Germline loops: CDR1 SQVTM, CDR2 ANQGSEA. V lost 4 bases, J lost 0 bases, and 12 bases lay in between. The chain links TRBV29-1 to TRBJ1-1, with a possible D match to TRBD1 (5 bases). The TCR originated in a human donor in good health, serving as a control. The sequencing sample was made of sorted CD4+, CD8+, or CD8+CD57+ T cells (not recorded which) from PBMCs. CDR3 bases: TGCAGCGTTGCCACCGGGACCATGAACACTGAAGCTTTCTTT. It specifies CSVATGTMNTEAFF.